Presented here are 10 T cell receptor beta chains from one specimen sequenced in a study of blood T cell repertoires in COVID-19. Sequencing was performed with immunoSEQ multiplex PCR; in TCRdb, only in-frame clones are kept and a portion is missing. The data contain more than 350,000 clones, approximately 88% of them seen just once; the ten biggest clones take up around 2.8%. Material for sequencing was peripheral blood. The source of these receptors is a woman aged 30 to 39 with COVID-19, enrolled during active disease.

The genes are TRBV19 and TRBJ2-7; 8 bases are a match to TRBD1. The V and J ends lost 6 bases and 2 bases, in that order; junction bases with no gene match: 9. The CDR3 contains 15 residues. Germline V lookup: CDR1 LNHDA, CDR2 SQIVND (reference sequence). CDR3 DNA: TGTGCCAGTAGGGGACCGGGACAGGCTACCTACGAGCAGTACTTC. It encodes CASRGPGQATYEQYF.

This clone was picked up a small number of times. The rearrangement uses TRBV23-1 and TRBJ1-6; 11 bases fit TRBD1. TRBV23-1 is designated an ORF whose function remains uncertain. The CDR3 contains 15 residues. After removal of 4 bases from V and 11 bases from J, the junction contained 7 bases not matched to a gene. CDR3: CASSPPGQGDPPLHF. The CDR3 region has the DNA TGCGCCAGCAGTCCCCCGGGACAGGGGGATCCACCCCTCCACTTT.

The chain employs TRBV7-8 and TRBJ1-4; 8 nucleotides align to TRBD1. Germline trimming cut 7 bases from V and 2 bases from J; bases unmatched to any gene: 6. The CDR3 totals 15 residues. Germline assignment: CDR1 SGHVS and CDR2 FQNEAQ. In DNA, the CDR3 is TGTGCCAGCAACACACAGGGGGGGACTAATGAAAAACTGTTTTTT. Encoded protein: CASNTQGGTNEKLFF.

J is TRBJ1-4 and V is TRBV6-2 or TRBV6-3; D is unclear. V lost 0 bases, J lost 0 bases, and 11 bases lay in between. The CDR3 spans 17 residues. CDR1 and CDR2 (germline): MNHEY, SVGEGT. The CDR3 region is CASSYSSGIATNEKLFF. CDR3 coding DNA: TGTGCCAGCAGTTACTCGTCGGGGATTGCAACTAATGAAAAACTGTTTTTT.

The rearrangement links TRBV18 to TRBJ2-2; D is uncertain. The CDR3 has 13 amino acids. Trimming stripped 2 bases from V and 4 bases from J, with 5 bases between. CDR1 is KGHSH, CDR2 LQKENI, per germline. Here the CDR3 reads CASSPVSTGELFF. CDR3 bases: TGTGCCAGCTCACCAGTCAGCACCGGGGAGCTGTTTTTT.

The rearrangement uses TRBV7-9 and TRBJ2-5; 9 positions match TRBD2. The trim removed 4 bases at V and 5 bases at J, leaving 11 bases unmatched. The length of the CDR3 is 16 residues. Germline V gene data show CDR1 as SEHNR and CDR2 as FQNEAQ (reference sequence). CDR3 DNA sequence: TGTGCCAGCAGCTCCCCCGGCTCTAGCGGGAAGGAGACCCAGTACTTC. This gives the protein CASSSPGSSGKETQYF.

This clone came up once. J is TRBJ2-5 and V is TRBV28; the D gene is possibly TRBD2 (5 bases). The CDR3 has 14 amino acids. The V and J ends lost 6 bases and 0 bases respectively, with 11 bases between them. Per germline, CDR1 MDHEN and CDR2 SYDVKM. CDR3 in DNA: TGTGCCAGCAGATCGGGGTCCCACCAAGAGACCCAGTACTTC. Protein: CASRSGSHQETQYF.

V is TRBV6-5 and J is TRBJ1-1, with D possibly matching TRBD1 (5 bases). Deletions cut 2 bases from V and 1 base from J, with 11 bases between. Germline V gene lookup returns CDR1 MNHEY and CDR2 SVGAGI. The CDR3 covers 15 residues. CDR3: CASSYGARANTEAFF. CDR3 nucleotide sequence: TGTGCCAGCAGTTACGGGGCCAGGGCGAACACTGAAGCTTTCTTT.

The rearrangement links TRBV28 to TRBJ2-4; possible D gene TRBD1, 6 bases. The CDR3 consists of 16 residues. The V gene lost 4 bases and the J gene lost 7 bases, with 20 bases spanning the gap. Germline assignment: CDR1 MDHEN and CDR2 SYDVKM. CDR3 bases: TGTGCCAGCAGTTCCCCCGGAGTTCAAAGGGGGAACATTCAGTACTTC. Translating gives CASSSPGVQRGNIQYF.

The gene calls are TRBV11-2 and TRBJ2-2, with 10 positions matching TRBD2. Germline CDR1 SGHAT, CDR2 FQNNGV. V lost 2 bases and J lost 4; bases outside the gene matches: 4. This CDR3 region has 16 residues. The CDR3 is CASSLSGLAVTGELFF. CDR3 in DNA: TGTGCCAGCAGCTTATCTGGACTAGCGGTCACCGGGGAGCTGTTTTTT.